The 10 T cell receptor beta chains presented below share a single source sample, sequenced in a study of T cells after yellow fever vaccination. TCRdb independently ran MiXCR on the 5' RACE reads; one entry per CDR3 protein. Among under 600,000 distinct CDR3 sequences listed, about 13% were seen once. This specimen consisted of PBMCs, obtained on the day of the yellow fever booster vaccination. The receptors were gathered from a man aged 25 to 45 who received the YFV17D yellow fever vaccine.

A few counts support this clonotype. This chain joins TRBV18 and TRBJ2-7, with D uncertain. Per germline, CDR1 KGHSH and CDR2 LQKENI. This CDR3 has 16 residues. V dropped 2 bases and J dropped 3 bases, with 17 bases sitting between them. This chain's CDR3 is CASSPGLAPLDYEQYF. The CDR3, as DNA: TGTGCCAGCTCACCAGGCCTGGCGCCCCTGGACTACGAGCAGTACTTC.

The CDR3 DNA sequence: TGCAGTGCTAGCGGTGGACGGGAGGGCTACGAGCAGTACTTC. This translates into CSASGGREGYEQYF. V is TRBV20-1 and J is TRBJ2-7; 8 bases are a match to TRBD2. The trim removed 3 bases at V and 3 bases at J, leaving 7 bases unmatched. Germline CDR1 and CDR2: DFQATT and SNEGSKA (reference sequence). The CDR3 covers 14 residues.

This clonotype was seen a handful of times. The chain has TRBV9 and TRBJ2-7; TRBD2 matches at 8 bases. Unmatched junction bases numbered 5, after V lost 3 bases and J lost 0 bases. Germline CDR1 and CDR2: SGDLS and YYNGEE. CDR3 length: 15 residues. The CDR3 is CASSGGSGTSYEQYF. DNA for the CDR3: TGTGCCAGCAGCGGGGGTAGCGGGACCTCCTACGAGCAGTACTTC.

The sample holds a few counts of this clonotype. V usage is TRBV6-1 and J usage is TRBJ1-6; D may be TRBD1 (6 bases). Germline values: CDR1 MNHNS, CDR2 SASEGT. Deletions cut 6 bases from V and 6 bases from J, with 12 bases between. This CDR3 region has 14 residues. The CDR3 protein is CASRRGRGNSPLHF. CDR3 DNA: TGTGCCAGCAGACGGGGGCGAGGTAATTCACCCCTCCACTTT.

This clonotype came up a few times. This rearrangement joins TRBV11-2 to TRBJ2-2; 10 bases are a match to TRBD2. In germline, CDR1 is SGHAT, CDR2 FQNNGV. Trimming cost V 6 bases and J 2 bases; bases outside gene matches: 6. The CDR3 runs 16 residues. The CDR3 sequence: CASSFSSGRNTGELFF. The CDR3, as DNA: TGTGCCAGCAGTTTCTCTAGCGGGAGAAACACCGGGGAGCTGTTTTTT.

The chain has TRBV6-5 and TRBJ2-1; no clear D. Trimming took 2 bases from V and 8 from J, leaving 7 bases between them. The CDR3 runs 12 residues. In germline, CDR1 is MNHEY, CDR2 SVGAGI. The CDR3 is CASSYDRYEQFF. CDR3 coding DNA: TGTGCCAGCAGTTACGATAGGTATGAGCAGTTCTTC.

The V call is TRBV7-2, the J call TRBJ2-7; tentatively, D is TRBD1 (6 bases). The CDR3 is 13 amino acids. The germline V gene has CDR1 SGHTA and CDR2 FQGNSA. V was trimmed by 0 bases and J by 9 bases, leaving 12 bases between them. The CDR3 loop is CASSLAPDSRQYF. The CDR3 DNA reads TGTGCCAGCAGCTTAGCCCCGGACAGCAGGCAGTACTTC.

This clonotype has a handful of counts. This rearrangement joins TRBV28 to TRBJ2-1; TRBD1 matches at 10 bases. The junction had 5 bases not matched to a gene; V was cut back by 3 bases and J by 6 bases. CDR1 MDHEN and CDR2 SYDVKM come from the germline V gene. The CDR3 has 15 residues. The CDR3 sequence is CASSFRDRGGNEQFF. The CDR3 nucleotides read TGTGCCAGCAGTTTCAGGGACAGGGGAGGCAATGAGCAGTTCTTC.

Many counts were recorded for this clonotype. The chain employs TRBV7-9 and TRBJ1-3, with D hard to call. With 0 bases removed from V and 0 bases from J, the gap between germline ends came to 3 bases. Germline CDR1 is SEHNR and CDR2 is FQNEAQ (reference sequence). The CDR3 runs to 14 residues. The CDR3 reads CASSLASSGNTIYF. In DNA, the CDR3 is TGTGCCAGCAGCTTAGCCAGCTCTGGAAACACCATATATTTT.

V is TRBV12-3 or TRBV12-4 and J is TRBJ1-1, with D hard to call. The CDR3 covers 13 residues. Deletions cut 6 bases from V and 1 base from J, with 9 bases between. The CDR3 DNA is TGTGCCAGCAGGTCCACGAGGAACACTGAAGCTTTCTTT. This encodes CASRSTRNTEAFF.